This paragraph covers one T cell receptor (beta chain) sequence. The antigen is undetermined. This CDR3 contains 15 residues. V shed 4 bases and J 3 bases; nucleotides not matched to a gene: 7. Each CDR3 protein is one row after TCRdb ran MiXCR on the 5' RACE reads. The sample lists 1.5 million to 2 million distinct CDR3 sequences, roughly 35% occurring once. All donors were healthy, and all were Caucasian. The data are from a study of identical twins. General observations from the study: With abundant cord blood beta clonotypes, insertions were fewer; memory repertoires showed no such pattern. Conclusions leaned on cross-sectional statistical analysis and did not track the same donors over time. Alpha sequences out of frame and shared by twins had excess low generation probability.

This chain uses TRBV12-3 or TRBV12-4 with TRBJ2-3; 7 nucleotides agree with TRBD2. This sequence originates from a newborn girl in good health. Material for sequencing was cord blood. The CDR3 sequence: CASSSKRGQTDTQYF. The CDR3 nucleotides are TGTGCCAGCAGTTCGAAGCGGGGCCAAACAGATACGCAGTATTTT.